Detailed here is one T cell receptor beta chain. Investigators reverse transcribed all isolated RNA, so they sequenced expressed TCRB transcripts. Repertoires were generated with immunoSEQ multiplex PCR, while TCRdb's copy carries only in-frame clones and drops some. This table has around 250,000 clones, around 65% appearing once. This sample is drawn from a study of beta chain features in type 1 diabetes. CD4+ naive, central memory, regulatory and stem cell-like memory subsets were isolated by sorting on CD45RO/CCR7/CD25/CD127/CD95/CD27. The V gene end was trimmed by 0 bases and the J gene end by 2 bases; junction bases not matched to a gene: 10. The CDR3 is made up of 17 amino acids. The germline V gene has CDR1 GTSNPN and CDR2 SVGIG (reference sequence).

The source material was naive CD4+ T cells from blood. The receptor was derived from a man aged 25-45 years in good health. The chain is built from TRBV30 and TRBJ2-4, with 7 bases lining up with TRBD2. This CDR3 reads CAWSVQGLADTKNIQYF. The CDR3 nucleotides read TGTGCCTGGAGTGTACAAGGGCTAGCGGATACCAAAAACATTCAGTACTTC.